These 8 T cell receptor beta chains share one sample of origin, sequenced in a study of blood T cells in healthy people across ages. Alongside a J-beta primer mix, a sample-barcoded 5' primer served in a second PCR lasting 7 to 11 cycles. MiXCR, applied by TCRdb to the 5' RACE reads, yields one record per CDR3 protein. Here the sample spans around 870,000 distinct CDR3 sequences, 29% being singletons. The sequencing input was blood. These TCRs come from a woman older than 75 in good health.

V is TRBV12-3 or TRBV12-4 and J is TRBJ2-3, with no clear D. The V gene lost 6 bases and the J gene lost 13 bases, with 29 bases spanning the gap. The CDR3 runs 16 residues. CDR3 bases: TGTGCCAGCAGCTTCACTCCGCTAGTGAGCACAGATGCGGAGTATTTT. The encoded protein is CASSFTPLVSTDAEYF.

The rearrangement links TRBV5-1 to TRBJ1-2; D is ambiguous. The CDR3 is 14 amino acids. Germline loops: CDR1 SGHRS, CDR2 YFSETQ. Trimming removed 2 bases at V and 0 bases at J, with 8 bases between. DNA for the CDR3: TGCGCCAGCAGCTTTGACACCCCTAACTATGGCTACACCTTC. It is translated as CASSFDTPNYGYTF.

This clonotype showed up just a few times. This chain connects TRBV7-6 to TRBJ1-1; no definite D call. Germline loops: CDR1 SGHVS, CDR2 FNYEAQ. This CDR3 spans 13 amino acids. Trimming pared 3 bases from V and 3 bases from J, leaving 8 bases between. CDR3 in amino acids: CASSFLVDTEAFF. The CDR3 DNA follows: TGTGCCAGCAGCTTTCTGGTGGACACTGAAGCTTTCTTT.

The rearrangement links TRBV20-1 to TRBJ1-2; D is ambiguous. V lost 1 base to trimming and J lost 9 bases, with 15 bases between them. Germline CDR1 DFQATT, CDR2 SNEGSKA (reference sequence). This CDR3 contains 13 residues. The CDR3 spells CSARGNYPPSYTF. In DNA, the CDR3 is TGCAGTGCTAGAGGGAACTATCCCCCAAGCTACACCTTC.

This clonotype was counted ten times or more. J is TRBJ1-2 and V is TRBV11-2; no clear D. Germline CDR1 and CDR2: SGHAT and FQNNGV. V shed 0 bases and J shed 2 bases, with 13 bases lying between them. This CDR3 comprises 16 residues. The CDR3 loop reads CASSLDLGSTNYGYTF. The CDR3 DNA sequence: TGTGCCAGCAGCTTAGATCTTGGCAGCACCAACTATGGCTACACCTTC.

In this sample, this clonotype turned up many times. The V and J genes are TRBV5-6 and TRBJ2-6, with TRBD2 matching over 13 bases. Germline V lookup: CDR1 SGHDT, CDR2 YYEEEE. The CDR3 contains 20 residues. Trimming removed 0 bases from V and 0 bases from J; junction bases left unmatched: 6. The CDR3 reads CASSLGGLAGTASGANVLTF. In nucleotides, the CDR3 is TGTGCCAGCAGCTTGGGGGGACTAGCGGGGACCGCCTCTGGGGCCAACGTCCTGACTTTC. The entire variable domain, with the rest obtained from reference TRBV5-6 and TRBJ2-6, is as follows: DAGVTQSPTHLIKTRGQQVTLRCSPKSGHDTVSWYQQALGQGPQFIFQYYEEEERQRGNFPDRFSGHQFPNYSSELNVNALLLGDSALYLCASSLGGLAGTASGANVLTFGAGSRLTVL.

This clonotype was observed at least ten times. The chain is built from TRBV28 and TRBJ1-2; perhaps TRBD1 as D (5 bases). The CDR3 spans 13 residues. The ends were cut back, 6 bases at V and 4 bases at J, with 12 bases in the middle. The germline V gene has CDR1 MDHEN and CDR2 SYDVKM. The CDR3 DNA is TGTGCCAGCAGCAGCGGGAGGGGCTATGGCTACACCTTC. It yields the protein CASSSGRGYGYTF.

This clonotype has more than one count but fewer than ten. A single base separates this from a much larger clone, so it may be a read error. The chain couples TRBV7-9 to TRBJ2-4, with D maybe TRBD1 (6 bases). Trimming stripped 1 base from V and 13 bases from J, with 14 bases between. The germline V gene encodes CDR1 SEHNR and CDR2 FQNEAQ (reference sequence). The CDR3 has 13 residues. The CDR3 region is CASSLGQVNEQYF. The CDR3 DNA sequence: TGTGCCAGCAGCTTAGGACAGGTTAATGAGCAGTACTTC.